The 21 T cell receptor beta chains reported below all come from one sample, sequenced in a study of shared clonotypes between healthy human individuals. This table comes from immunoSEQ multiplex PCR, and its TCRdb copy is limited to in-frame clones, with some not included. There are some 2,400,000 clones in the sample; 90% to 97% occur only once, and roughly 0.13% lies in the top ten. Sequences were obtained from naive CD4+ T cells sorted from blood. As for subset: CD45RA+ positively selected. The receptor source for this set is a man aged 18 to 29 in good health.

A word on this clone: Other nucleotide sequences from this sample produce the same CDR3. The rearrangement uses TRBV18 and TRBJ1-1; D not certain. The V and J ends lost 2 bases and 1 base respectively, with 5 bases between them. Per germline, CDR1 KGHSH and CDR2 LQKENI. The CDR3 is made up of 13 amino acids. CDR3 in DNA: TGTGCCAGCTCACCAGGCGGGAACACTGAAGCTTTCTTT. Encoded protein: CASSPGGNTEAFF.

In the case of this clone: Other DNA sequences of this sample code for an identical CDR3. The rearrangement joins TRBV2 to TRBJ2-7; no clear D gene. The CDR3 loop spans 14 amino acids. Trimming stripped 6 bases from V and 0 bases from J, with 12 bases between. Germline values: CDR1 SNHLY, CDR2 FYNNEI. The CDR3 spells CASRAGTSSYEQYF. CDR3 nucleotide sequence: TGTGCCAGCAGGGCTGGTACGAGCTCCTACGAGCAGTACTTC.

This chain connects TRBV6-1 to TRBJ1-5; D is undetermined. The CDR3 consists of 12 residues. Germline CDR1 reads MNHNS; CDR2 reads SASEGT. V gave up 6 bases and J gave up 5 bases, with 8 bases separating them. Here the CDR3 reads CASRGLDQPQHF. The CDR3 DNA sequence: TGTGCCAGCAGGGGTTTAGATCAGCCCCAGCATTTT.

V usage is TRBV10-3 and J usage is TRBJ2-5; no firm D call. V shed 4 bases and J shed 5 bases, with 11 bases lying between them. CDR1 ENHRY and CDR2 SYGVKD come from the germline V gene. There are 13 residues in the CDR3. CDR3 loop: CAISGSLTETQYF. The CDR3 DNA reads TGTGCCATCAGTGGTTCCCTGACGGAGACCCAGTACTTC.

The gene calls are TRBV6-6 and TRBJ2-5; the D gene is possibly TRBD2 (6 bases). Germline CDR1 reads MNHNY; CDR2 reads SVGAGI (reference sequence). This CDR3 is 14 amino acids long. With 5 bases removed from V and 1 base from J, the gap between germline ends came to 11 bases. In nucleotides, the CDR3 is TGTGCCAGCAGTGACCCGGGACTCCAAGAGACCCAGTACTTC. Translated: CASSDPGLQETQYF.

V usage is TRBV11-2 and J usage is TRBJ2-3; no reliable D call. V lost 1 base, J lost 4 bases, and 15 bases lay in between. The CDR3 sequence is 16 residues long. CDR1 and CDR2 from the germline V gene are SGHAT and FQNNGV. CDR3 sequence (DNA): TGTGCCAGCAGCTTAGTTGGTCGACATCCAGCAGATACGCAGTATTTT. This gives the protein CASSLVGRHPADTQYF.

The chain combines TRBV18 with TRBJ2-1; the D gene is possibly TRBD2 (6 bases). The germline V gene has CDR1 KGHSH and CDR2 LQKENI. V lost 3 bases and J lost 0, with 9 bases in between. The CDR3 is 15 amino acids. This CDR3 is CASSPLGGSYNEQFF. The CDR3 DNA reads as TGTGCCAGCTCACCGCTCGGGGGCTCCTACAATGAGCAGTTCTTC.

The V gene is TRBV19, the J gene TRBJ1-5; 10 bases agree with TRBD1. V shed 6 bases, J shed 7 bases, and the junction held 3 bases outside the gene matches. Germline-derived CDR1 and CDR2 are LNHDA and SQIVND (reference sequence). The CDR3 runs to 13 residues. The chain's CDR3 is CASRGQGWQPQHF. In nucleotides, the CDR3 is TGTGCCAGTAGGGGACAGGGGTGGCAGCCCCAGCATTTT.

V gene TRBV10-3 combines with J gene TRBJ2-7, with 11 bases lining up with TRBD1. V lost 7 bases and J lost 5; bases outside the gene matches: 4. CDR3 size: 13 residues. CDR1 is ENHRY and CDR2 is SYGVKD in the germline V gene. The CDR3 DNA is TGTGCCATCAAGGGGGGACAGGGGGACGAGCAGTACTTC. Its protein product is CAIKGGQGDEQYF.

The CDR3, as DNA: TGTGCCATCAATGCAGGCGGGGATCCCTACAATGAGCAGTTCTTC. Translation: CAINAGGDPYNEQFF. The chain combines TRBV10-3 with TRBJ2-1; weak D call: TRBD2 (6 bases). The CDR3 has 15 residues. Germline CDR1 reads ENHRY; CDR2 reads SYGVKD. Trimming took off 7 bases at V and 2 bases at J, with 15 bases between the two ends.

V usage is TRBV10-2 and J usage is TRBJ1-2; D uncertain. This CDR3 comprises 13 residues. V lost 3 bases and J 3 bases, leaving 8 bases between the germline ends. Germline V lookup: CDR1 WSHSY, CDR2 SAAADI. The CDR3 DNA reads TGCGCCAGCAGTGATACAGCTCACTATGGCTACACCTTC. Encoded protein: CASSDTAHYGYTF.

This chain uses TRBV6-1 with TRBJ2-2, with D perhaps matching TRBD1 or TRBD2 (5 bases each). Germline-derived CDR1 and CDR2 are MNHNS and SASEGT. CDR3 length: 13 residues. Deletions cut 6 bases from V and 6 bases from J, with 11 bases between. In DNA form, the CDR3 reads TGTGCCAGCAGCGCAGGGACCCCCGGGGAGCTGTTTTTT. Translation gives CASSAGTPGELFF.

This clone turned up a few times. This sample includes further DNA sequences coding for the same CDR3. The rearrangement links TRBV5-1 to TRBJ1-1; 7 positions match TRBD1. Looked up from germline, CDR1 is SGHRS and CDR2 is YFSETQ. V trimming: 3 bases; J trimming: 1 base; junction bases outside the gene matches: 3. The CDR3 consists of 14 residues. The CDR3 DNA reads TGCGCCAGCAGCTCCGGGACAGAGAACACTGAAGCTTTCTTT. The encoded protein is CASSSGTENTEAFF.

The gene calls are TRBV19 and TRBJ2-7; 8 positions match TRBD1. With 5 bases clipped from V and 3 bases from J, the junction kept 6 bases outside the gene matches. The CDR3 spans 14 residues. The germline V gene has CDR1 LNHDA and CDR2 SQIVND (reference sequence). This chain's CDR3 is CASSPTGGHYEQYF. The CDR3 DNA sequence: TGTGCCAGTAGTCCCACAGGGGGACACTACGAGCAGTACTTC.

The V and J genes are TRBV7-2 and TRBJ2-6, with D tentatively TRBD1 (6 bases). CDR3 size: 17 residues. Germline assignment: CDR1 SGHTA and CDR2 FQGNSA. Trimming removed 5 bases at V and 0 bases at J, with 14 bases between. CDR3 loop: CASSPRDIFSGANVLTF. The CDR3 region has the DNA TGTGCCAGCAGCCCCCGGGACATCTTCTCTGGGGCCAACGTCCTGACTTTC.

Here the CDR3 reads CASSRTGGFYNEQFF. In DNA form, the CDR3 reads TGTGCCAGCAGCCGGACAGGGGGCTTCTACAATGAGCAGTTCTTC. This chain uses TRBV7-9 with TRBJ2-1, with TRBD1 identical over 11 bases. The CDR3 is 15 residues long. Germline assignment: CDR1 SEHNR and CDR2 FQNEAQ (reference sequence). The junction had 3 bases not matched to a gene; V was cut back by 5 bases and J by 3 bases.

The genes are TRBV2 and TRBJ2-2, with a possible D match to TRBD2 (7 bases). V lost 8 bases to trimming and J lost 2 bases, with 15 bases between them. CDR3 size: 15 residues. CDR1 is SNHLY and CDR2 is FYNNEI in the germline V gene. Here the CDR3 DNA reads TGTGCCAGCTCCCTGCGGGGGCCAAACACCGGGGAGCTGTTTTTT. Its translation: CASSLRGPNTGELFF.

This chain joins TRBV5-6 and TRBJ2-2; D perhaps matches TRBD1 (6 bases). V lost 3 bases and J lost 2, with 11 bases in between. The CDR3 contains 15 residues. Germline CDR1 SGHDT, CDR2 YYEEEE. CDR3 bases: TGTGCCAGCAGCTCAGTACAGGGAAACACCGGGGAGCTGTTTTTT. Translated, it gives CASSSVQGNTGELFF. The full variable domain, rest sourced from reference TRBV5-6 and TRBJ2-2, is DAGVTQSPTHLIKTRGQQVTLRCSPKSGHDTVSWYQQALGQGPQFIFQYYEEEERQRGNFPDRFSGHQFPNYSSELNVNALLLGDSALYLCASSSVQGNTGELFFGEGSRLTVL.

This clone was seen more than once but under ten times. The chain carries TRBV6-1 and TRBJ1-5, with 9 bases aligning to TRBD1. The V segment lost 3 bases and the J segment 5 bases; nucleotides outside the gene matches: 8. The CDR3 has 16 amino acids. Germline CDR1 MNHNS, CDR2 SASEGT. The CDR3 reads CASSDRGQGGYQPQHF. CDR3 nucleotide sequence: TGTGCCAGCAGTGATCGGGGACAGGGAGGATATCAGCCCCAGCATTTT.

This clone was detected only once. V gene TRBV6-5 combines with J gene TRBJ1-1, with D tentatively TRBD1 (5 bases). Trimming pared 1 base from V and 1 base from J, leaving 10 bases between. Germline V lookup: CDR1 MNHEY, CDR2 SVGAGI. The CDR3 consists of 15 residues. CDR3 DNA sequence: TGTGCCAGCAGTTACTTGGTAGGGGCGAACACTGAAGCTTTCTTT. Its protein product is CASSYLVGANTEAFF.

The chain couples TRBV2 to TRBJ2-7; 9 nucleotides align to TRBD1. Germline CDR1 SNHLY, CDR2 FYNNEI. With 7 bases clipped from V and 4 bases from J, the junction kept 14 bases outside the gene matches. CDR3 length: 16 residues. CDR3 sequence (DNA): TGTGCCAGCAAACAGGGGGCTCTTGTCTTCGCGTACGAGCAGTACTTC. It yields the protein CASKQGALVFAYEQYF. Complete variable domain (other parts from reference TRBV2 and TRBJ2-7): EPEVTQTPSHQVTQMGQEVILRCVPISNHLYFYWYRQILGQKVEFLVSFYNNEISEKSEIFDDQFSVERPDGSNFTLKIRSTKLEDSAMYFCASKQGALVFAYEQYFGPGTRLTVT.